Below, 5 T cell receptor beta chains from the same sample are listed, as sequenced in a study of T-cell reconstitution after alpha-beta-depleted transplantation in children. The authors prepared the TCRbeta library with unique molecular identifiers. In TCRdb, the PCR reads were re-called with MiXCR into one record per CDR3 protein. The sample includes 500,000 or so distinct CDR3 sequences, about 31% seen only once; the top ten take roughly 2.5%. The input for sequencing was PBMCs from the stem cell graft donor, taken from the stem cell graft. The receptors derive from a human donor who donated a stem cell graft to a child with aplastic anemia.

Only a few counts were recorded for this clonotype. V gene TRBV20-1 combines with J gene TRBJ1-1; 8 positions match TRBD1. With 5 bases clipped from V and 5 bases from J, the junction kept 10 bases outside the gene matches. The CDR3 extends over 14 amino acids. In germline, CDR1 is DFQATT, CDR2 SNEGSKA (reference sequence). The CDR3 loop is CSAERQGAGTEAFF. Written as DNA, the CDR3 is TGCAGTGCTGAAAGGCAGGGGGCTGGAACTGAAGCTTTCTTT.

The chain couples TRBV7-9 to TRBJ2-5; no clear D. Trimming took 2 bases from V and 4 from J, leaving 11 bases between them. Germline CDR1 and CDR2: SEHNR and FQNEAQ (reference sequence). The CDR3 is 14 amino acids. The CDR3, as DNA: TGTGCCAGCAGCTTACAGGCAGGTGCAGAGACCCAGTACTTC. Translating it yields CASSLQAGAETQYF.

The chain combines TRBV6-2 or TRBV6-3 with TRBJ2-3; D remains unclear. V lost 0 bases to trimming and J lost 4 bases, with 11 bases between them. Germline values: CDR1 MNHEY, CDR2 SVGEGT. The CDR3 contains 15 residues. CDR3 region: CASSYSVSTPDTQYF. CDR3 DNA: TGTGCCAGCAGTTACTCGGTGTCGACCCCAGATACGCAGTATTTT.

This clonotype was recorded a few times. The V and J genes are TRBV12-3 or TRBV12-4 and TRBJ2-1, with a tentative D call TRBD1 (5 bases). Deletions cut 7 bases from V and 8 bases from J, with 15 bases between. The CDR3 contains 13 residues. CDR3 region: CASTQERLDEQFF. The CDR3 DNA is TGTGCCAGCACACAGGAAAGGTTAGATGAGCAGTTCTTC.

This clonotype was seen more than once but under ten times. The V and J genes are TRBV20-1 and TRBJ1-6; 10 bases fit TRBD1. The CDR3 runs 15 residues. The V and J ends lost 5 bases and 10 bases, in that order; junction bases with no gene match: 11. Looked up from germline, CDR1 is DFQATT and CDR2 is SNEGSKA (reference sequence). The CDR3 reads CSAPHRQGARSPLHF. The CDR3 DNA is TGCAGTGCTCCCCACCGACAGGGGGCTAGGTCACCCCTCCACTTT.